The text below deals with one T cell receptor (beta chain). Antigen specificity is unknown. For the second PCR, which ran for roughly 6 to 12 cycles, a sample-barcoded 5' primer and a J-beta primer mix were used. Through a template-switch adaptor with 12 random nucleotides, each cDNA molecule received a tag. Using its own MiXCR run on the 5' RACE reads, TCRdb lists one record per CDR3 protein. The data contain 850,000 to 1,000,000 distinct CDR3 sequences, roughly 51% of them singletons. This record belongs to a study of blood T cells in healthy people across ages. Study-wide findings and caveats: For the donors, CMV status was unknown and possibly confounded expanded clonotype changes.

This CDR3 has 15 amino acids. Trimming pared 2 bases from V and 2 bases from J, leaving 13 bases between. The V gene's germline CDR1 is MNHEY and CDR2 SVGEGT. Sequenced material: blood. The chain has TRBV6-2 or TRBV6-3 and TRBJ2-7, with D possibly being TRBD1 (5 bases). This sequence was found in an older woman in good health. CDR3: CASSYDPTGPYEQYF. The DNA for the CDR3 is TGTGCCAGCAGTTACGACCCCACAGGTCCCTACGAGCAGTACTTC.